Below, one T cell receptor beta chain is given with its context. Reverse transcription used about 0.45 to 1 ug RNA and random hexamers. MiXCR, applied by TCRdb to the immunoSEQ multiplex PCR reads, yields one record per CDR3 protein. This repertoire shows approximately 190,000 distinct CDR3 sequences, more than 90% found once; its top ten account for more than 0.08%. Sequencing of TCR beta was performed on blood CD8+ and CD4+ T cells. The sample is drawn from a study of CD8 T cells in Susac syndrome. This TCR was recovered from a human donor with Susac syndrome. Source material: CD4+ T cells from PBMCs.

The CDR3 coding sequence is TGTGCCAGTACCAAGACAGGGGGCTATTCACCCCTCCACTTT. It is translated as CASTKTGGYSPLHF. The V call is TRBV19, the J call TRBJ1-6; 10 bases agree with TRBD1. The CDR3 consists of 14 residues. Unmatched junction bases numbered 5, after V lost 7 bases and J lost 8 bases. Per the germline V gene, CDR1 is LNHDA and CDR2 is SQIVND (reference sequence).